This T cell receptor beta chain came from a study of Graves' ophthalmopathy and Graves' hyperthyroidism. From RNA, the CDR3 regions of TCR beta chains were amplified and sequenced. HTBI-primed RT-PCR formed the first round, and a multiplex PCR formed the second. From the multiplex PCR reads, TCRdb called clonotypes with MiXCR, one entry per CDR3 protein. Altogether about 220,000 distinct CDR3 sequences are present, approximately 21% being singletons, with the ten largest covering about 46%. This clonotype was detected ten times or more. The germline gives CDR1 LNHDA, CDR2 SQIVND (reference sequence). This CDR3 contains 15 residues. The V end lost 3 bases, the J end lost 0 bases, and 6 bases lay between the germline ends.

This sequence originates from a woman aged 50 to 60 with Graves' ophthalmopathy. Material: peripheral blood. The chain employs TRBV19 and TRBJ1-6; D is unresolved. CDR3: CASSMGSSYNSPLHF. The CDR3 DNA sequence: TGTGCCAGTAGTATGGGAAGCTCCTATAATTCACCCCTCCACTTT.